The sample holds a few counts of the clone carrying this TCR beta chain. This sample is drawn from a study of blood T cells in healthy people across ages. The CDR3 covers 16 residues. Germline CDR1 reads LGHNA; CDR2 reads YSLEER. V was shortened by 0 bases and J by 0 bases, with 11 bases between the two germline ends. Using a J-beta primer mix together with a sample-barcoded 5' primer, a second PCR was run for about 6 to 12 cycles. A single record per CDR3 protein comes from TCRdb applying MiXCR to the 5' RACE reads. The table has over 450,000 distinct CDR3 sequences, approximately 25% seen once; the top ten hold 8.7%. These data were likewise used in another study, on T cells of mothers and their children. Per that study: The whole RNA yield was converted to cDNA, approximately 1.5 ug per 15 ul. No T cell clones of persistent microchimeric origin were detected.

The genes are TRBV4-3 and TRBJ1-1; no firm D call. The material sequenced was blood. The TCR originated in a boy between 10 and 17 years old in good health. The CDR3 loop reads CASSQDPRSLNTEAFF. The DNA of the CDR3 is TGCGCCAGCAGCCAAGACCCCAGGTCGTTGAACACTGAAGCTTTCTTT.